A single sample is the source of the 7 T cell receptor beta chains below, sequenced in a study of T cells in women clearing cervical HPV infection. Profiled with immunoSEQ multiplex PCR; TCRdb holds only in-frame clones, not every one. This sample's table reports around 30,000 clones. Sequencing used blood buffy coat. The receptors derive from a woman between 18 and 75 years old with a cervical HPV16 infection that either progressed to CIN3+ or cleared (not recorded which).

Comments on this clone: Read data end 3 residues before the CDR3 end; the end is taken from the germline J gene. Other nucleotide sequences from this sample produce the same CDR3. V usage is TRBV18 and J usage is TRBJ2-7, with D possibly called TRBD1 or TRBD2 (6 bases each). V lost 1 base and J 2 bases, leaving 12 bases between the germline ends. The length of the CDR3 is 15 residues. Germline lookup yields CDR1 KGHSH and CDR2 LQKENI. CDR3 bases read: TGTGCCAGCTCACCACAAGGGAGGACAGCCTACGAG. Its protein product is CASSPQGRTAYE. The CDR3 in full is CASSPQGRTAYEQYF.

The sequenced part of the CDR3 DNA is TGTGCCTGGACCCCAACGGGTGGTGAA. Its protein product is CAWTPTGGE. From start to end, the CDR3 is CAWTPTGGEAFF. This chain uses TRBV30 with TRBJ1-1, with D uncertain. The CDR3 end falls 3 residues outside the read, so it is completed with the germline J gene. The CDR3 contains 12 residues. V lost 4 bases and J lost 7, with 13 bases in between. Germline V lookup: CDR1 GTSNPN, CDR2 SVGIG (reference sequence). Looking up the rest from reference TRBV30 and TRBJ1-1 gives the full variable domain: SQTIHQWPATLVQPVGSPLSLECTVEGTSNPNLYWYRQAAGRGLQLLFYSVGIGQISSEVPQNLSASRPQDRQFILSSKKLLLSDSGFYLCAWTPTGGEAFFGQGTRLTVV.

As for this clone: The read comes to an end 3 residues before the CDR3 does, leaving the germline J gene to fill in the end. J is TRBJ2-2 and V is TRBV19, with 8 bases aligning to TRBD1. The CDR3 runs 16 residues. In germline, CDR1 is LNHDA, CDR2 SQIVND (reference sequence). Incomplete CDR3 DNA: TGTGCCAGTAGTATCCCCGGAGCAGGGGGCCGTGAAAAG. Translating gives CASSIPGAGGREK. The full CDR3 is CASSIPGAGGREKLFF.

CDR3 DNA, as far as it was read: TGTGCCAGCAGAGGGGTGGGCACTGAA. This sequence encodes CASRGVGTE. The full CDR3 is CASRGVGTEAFF. The chain has TRBV2 and TRBJ1-1; TRBD1 might be the D (5 bases). The read is 3 residues too short to cover the CDR3 end, so that end is filled in from the germline J gene. Germline V gene data show CDR1 as SNHLY and CDR2 as FYNNEI. The V gene lost 6 bases and the J gene lost 4 bases, with 9 bases spanning the gap. The CDR3 is made up of 12 amino acids.

Notes on this clone: The observed sequence ends 3 residues before the CDR3 terminus, with the missing tail filled in from the germline J gene. V is TRBV10-3 and J is TRBJ2-5; 8 bases agree with TRBD1. Germline CDR1 and CDR2: ENHRY and SYGVKD. The CDR3 extends over 13 amino acids. The V segment lost 7 bases and the J segment 2 bases; nucleotides outside the gene matches: 3. The CDR3 reads CAIKRTGQETQYF. The DNA read from the CDR3 is TGTGCCATCAAACGGACAGGGCAAGAGACC.

Details on this clone: The missing CDR3 end, 3 residues past where the read stops, is filled in from the germline J gene. V gene TRBV10-3 combines with J gene TRBJ1-4; no definite D call. The germline V gene encodes CDR1 ENHRY and CDR2 SYGVKD. The length of the CDR3 is 14 residues. The V and J ends lost 3 bases and 3 bases respectively, with 8 bases between them. The sequenced CDR3 bases are TGTGCCATCAGTGAACCAGGATCTAATGAAAAA. Translation gives CAISEPGSNEK. The CDR3, in full, reads CAISEPGSNEKLFF.

Points on this clone: The read comes to an end 3 residues before the CDR3 does, leaving the germline J gene to fill in the end. The gene calls are TRBV19 and TRBJ2-6; D is perhaps TRBD1 (6 bases). The CDR3 covers 16 residues. The V end was cut by 7 bases, the J end by 1 base, with 14 bases between. The germline V gene encodes CDR1 LNHDA and CDR2 SQIVND (reference sequence). Here the CDR3 reads CASTVFGQSGANVLTF. Incomplete CDR3 DNA: TGTGCCAGTACCGTATTTGGACAGTCTGGGGCCAACGTC.